One TCR beta chain is described in this entry. Its specificity is not known. The data derive from a study of T cells in localized non-small cell lung cancer. Only in-frame clones appear in the TCRdb table, and some are missing; sequencing was by immunoSEQ multiplex PCR. The sample yields roughly 48,000 clones, approximately 80% seen once. General study results and limits: Detection in adjacent lung was observed for a median roughly 57 of the top 100 tumor clones. Uninvolved adjacent lung had higher T cell clonality than tumor and all other tissues.

The CDR3 is 13 amino acids. Germline V gene data show CDR1 as MNHEY and CDR2 as SVGAGI. The V gene lost 6 bases and the J gene lost 7 bases, with 13 bases spanning the gap. This sequence originates from a man between 35 and 75 years old with stage I squamous cell lung carcinoma. The sequences come from peripheral blood, collected before any cancer treatment. The chain recombines TRBV6-5 with TRBJ2-1, with unresolved D. For the CDR3, the DNA is TGTGCCAGCAGCTTCTCAACTAAGAATGAGCAGTTCTTC. Protein sequence: CASSFSTKNEQFF.